These 8 T cell receptor beta chains were all obtained from the same sample, sequenced in a study of shared clonotypes between healthy human individuals. The method was immunoSEQ multiplex PCR; TCRdb's version includes in-frame clones alone and lacks a portion of them. The table lists millions of clones, around nine tenths of them singletons. Material: naive CD4+ T cells sorted from blood. The subset here: CD45RA+ positively selected. These receptors originate from a man younger than 35 in good health.

The chain employs TRBV5-4 and TRBJ1-6, with D tentatively TRBD1 (6 bases). The CDR3 is 16 residues long. V lost 0 bases and J 4 bases, leaving 11 bases between the germline ends. Germline lookup yields CDR1 SGHNT and CDR2 YYREEE (reference sequence). CDR3 sequence: CASSLGTAKYNSPLHF. The CDR3 DNA reads TGTGCCAGCAGCTTGGGGACAGCAAAATATAATTCACCCCTCCACTTT.

The chain links TRBV15 to TRBJ1-2, with a possible D match to TRBD1 (5 bases). In germline, CDR1 is LNHNV, CDR2 YYDKDF (reference sequence). This CDR3 is 16 amino acids long. Trimming cost V 2 bases and J 4 bases, with 17 bases left between them. The CDR3, as DNA: TGTGCCACCAGCAGAACGGGACCCGAAAGACGCTATGGCTACACCTTC. Its protein product is CATSRTGPERRYGYTF.

CDR3 DNA: TGTGCCAGCAGTAGACCCAAGAGGAACACTGAAGCTTTCTTT. Its protein product is CASSRPKRNTEAFF. The J gene is TRBJ1-1, the V gene TRBV5-8, with D unclear. Germline loops: CDR1 SGHTS, CDR2 YDEGEE. The CDR3 is made up of 14 amino acids. Deletions cut 5 bases from V and 1 base from J, with 12 bases between.

The V call is TRBV4-2, the J call TRBJ2-1; a weak D match, TRBD1 (6 bases). Germline CDR1 is LGHNA and CDR2 is YNFKEQ. This CDR3 spans 14 amino acids. The germline V and J ends were trimmed by 4 bases and 7 bases, with 14 bases remaining between them. CDR3 bases: TGTGCCAGCAGCCGAACGACAGGTGTTAATGAGCAGTTCTTC. Encoded protein: CASSRTTGVNEQFF.

This clone came up once. The rearrangement uses TRBV7-9 and TRBJ2-2; TRBD2 might be the D (6 bases). The CDR3 is made up of 12 amino acids. Germline CDR1 SEHNR, CDR2 FQNEAQ (reference sequence). V was clipped by 7 bases and J by 8 bases, with 11 bases between them. The CDR3 region is CASTSREGELFF. The CDR3 DNA is TGTGCCAGCACCTCACGGGAGGGGGAGCTGTTTTTT.

V and J are TRBV6-5 and TRBJ1-1; D call uncertain. Germline V gene data show CDR1 as MNHEY and CDR2 as SVGAGI. V was trimmed by 8 bases and J by 0 bases, leaving 10 bases between them. This CDR3 spans 13 amino acids. CDR3 region: CASRNQLNTEAFF. In nucleotides, the CDR3 is TGTGCCAGCCGCAATCAGTTGAACACTGAAGCTTTCTTT.

The chain is built from TRBV7-2 and TRBJ2-1, with a tentative D call TRBD2 (5 bases). Germline CDR1 reads SGHTA; CDR2 reads FQGNSA. Trimming left V 3 bases short and J 9 bases short, with 12 bases between. This CDR3 contains 13 residues. CDR3 nucleotides: TGTGCCAGCAGCTTGAGGACTGGACTTGAGCAGTTCTTC. Translating it yields CASSLRTGLEQFF.

The rearrangement uses TRBV30 and TRBJ2-5, with D perhaps TRBD1 or TRBD2 (5 bases each). There are 13 residues in the CDR3. The V gene lost 1 base and the J gene lost 9 bases, with 15 bases spanning the gap. The germline V gene encodes CDR1 GTSNPN and CDR2 SVGIG (reference sequence). The CDR3 DNA sequence: TGTGCCTGGAGTGATCGGGACCCATTACCCCAGTACTTC. Its protein product is CAWSDRDPLPQYF.